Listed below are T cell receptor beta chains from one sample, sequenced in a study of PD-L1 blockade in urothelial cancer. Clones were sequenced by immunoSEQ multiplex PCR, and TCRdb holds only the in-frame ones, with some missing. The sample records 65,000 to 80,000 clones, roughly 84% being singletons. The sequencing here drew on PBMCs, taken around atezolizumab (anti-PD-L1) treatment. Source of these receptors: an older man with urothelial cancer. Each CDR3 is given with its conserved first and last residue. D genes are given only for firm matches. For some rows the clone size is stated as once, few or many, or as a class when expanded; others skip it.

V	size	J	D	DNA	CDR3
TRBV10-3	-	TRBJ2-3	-	TGTGCCATCAGTGAGTCGGAGGGTACGCAGTATTTT	CAISESEGTQYF
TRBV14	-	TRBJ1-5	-	TGTGCCAGCAGTCCAGGGGTAGGTCAGCCCCAGCATTTT	CASSPGVGQPQHF
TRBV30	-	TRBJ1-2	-	TGTGCCAGTATTTCCTCGGGGACTTCTTATGGCTACACCTTC	CASISSGTSYGYTF
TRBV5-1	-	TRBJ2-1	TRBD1	TGCGCCAGCAGCTTGGGGGTGACAGGGAGCTACAATGAGCAGTTCTTC	CASSLGVTGSYNEQFF
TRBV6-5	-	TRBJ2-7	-	TGTGCCAGCAGGACGACAGGGAGGTCCTACGAGCAGTACTTC	CASRTTGRSYEQYF
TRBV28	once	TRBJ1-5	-	TGTGCCAGCAGTCGAGAATCGCAGCCCCAGCATTTT	CASSRESQPQHF
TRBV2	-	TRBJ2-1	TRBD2	TGTGCCAGCAGTGAACTTGGGACTAGTTGGAATGAGCAGTTCTTC	CASSELGTSWNEQFF
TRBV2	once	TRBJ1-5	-	TGTGCCAGCAGTGATACTGGGCAGGGGAGGCCCCAGCATTTT	CASSDTGQGRPQHF
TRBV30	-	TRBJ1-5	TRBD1	TGTGCCTGGAGTTCACAGGGGGGCTCGAGTGATCAGCCCCAGCATTTT	CAWSSQGGSSDQPQHF
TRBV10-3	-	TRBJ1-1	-	TGTGCCAACAGGGCAGAGAACACTGAAGCTTTCTTT	CANRAENTEAFF
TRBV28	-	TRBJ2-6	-	TGTGCCAGCAATCGACCCCCCGGGTCTGGGGCCAACGTCCTGACTTTC	CASNRPPGSGANVLTF
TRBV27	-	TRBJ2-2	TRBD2	TGTGCCAGCAGTTTATGGGCGGGAGCGGGCCCCGGGGAGCTGTTTTTT	CASSLWAGAGPGELFF
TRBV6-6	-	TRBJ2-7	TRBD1	TGTGCCAGCAGTTACTTTGGGACAGGGTCGGAAGAGCAGTACTTC	CASSYFGTGSEEQYF
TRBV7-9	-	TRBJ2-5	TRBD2	TGTGCCAGCAGCTTACTCGGTAGCGGGAGGGCCCAAACGACCCAGTACTTC	CASSLLGSGRAQTTQYF
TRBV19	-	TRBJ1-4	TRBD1	TGTGCCAGTAGTTCCGGACAGGGGAATGAAAAACTGTTTTTT	CASSSGQGNEKLFF
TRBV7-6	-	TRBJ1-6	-	TGTGCCAGCAGCTACAGGGAGGGTAATTCACCCCTCCACTTT	CASSYREGNSPLHF
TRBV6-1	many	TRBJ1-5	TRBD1	TGTGCCAGCAGTGAAGGGGGACAGAGAAGCCAGCCCCAGCATTTT	CASSEGGQRSQPQHF
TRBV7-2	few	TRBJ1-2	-	TGTGCCAGCAGCAACCCGACAAGGGGGGGCTACACCTTC	CASSNPTRGGYTF
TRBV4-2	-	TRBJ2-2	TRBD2	TGTGCCAGCAGCCAGGGACTAGCGGACACCGGGGAGCTGTTTTTT	CASSQGLADTGELFF
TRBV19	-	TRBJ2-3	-	TGTGCCAGTAGGGCAGGGGCTGGAGATACGCAGTATTTT	CASRAGAGDTQYF